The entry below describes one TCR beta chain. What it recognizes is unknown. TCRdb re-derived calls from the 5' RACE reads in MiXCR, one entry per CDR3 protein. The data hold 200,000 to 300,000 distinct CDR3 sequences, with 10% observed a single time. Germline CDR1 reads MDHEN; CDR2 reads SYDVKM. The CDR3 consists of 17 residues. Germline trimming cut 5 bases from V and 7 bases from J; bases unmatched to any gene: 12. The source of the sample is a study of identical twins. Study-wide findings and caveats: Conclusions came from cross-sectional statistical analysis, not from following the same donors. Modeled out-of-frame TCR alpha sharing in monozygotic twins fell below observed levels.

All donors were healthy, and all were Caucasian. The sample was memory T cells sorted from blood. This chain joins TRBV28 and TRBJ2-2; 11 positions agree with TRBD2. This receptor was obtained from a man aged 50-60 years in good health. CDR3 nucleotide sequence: TGTGCCAGCAGTGATAGCGACCGCGGACTAGCGGGCGGGGAGCTGTTTTTT. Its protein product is CASSDSDRGLAGGELFF.